This TCR beta chain was identified in a study of cytomegalovirus exposure and HLA in healthy donors. Study-wide context: Genotyping of some 390 donors showed that 70% to 90% belonged to the Caucasian-associated ancestry cluster. The study, taken as a whole, reports: Earlier analysis found most TCR beta V segments productive about 87% or about 30% of the time. Reports credit the classifier with highly specific, highly sensitive diagnosis of cytomegalovirus status. As confirmed in vitro, three CMV-associated chains were specific for CMV antigens.

About this clone itself: The antigen is unknown.

After removal of 5 bases from V and 4 bases from J, the junction contained 14 bases not matched to a gene. CDR3 length: 17 amino acids. Germline CDR1 is SEHNR and CDR2 is FQNEAQ (reference sequence). Primers included in the PCR were 60 Vbeta and 13 Jbeta primers. The data were produced by immunoSEQ multiplex PCR, yet TCRdb's version contains in-frame clones alone and is incomplete. Of approximately 160,000 clones in the sample, roughly 71% were seen once. The sample comprised PBMCs. The V call is TRBV7-9, the J call TRBJ2-5, with TRBD1 matching over 9 bases. The receptor comes from a male donor in good health and CMV-seropositive. As DNA, the CDR3 is TGTGCCAGCAGCAGCCCCGGGACAGGGTTATGGCGAGAGACCCAGTACTTC. Its protein is CASSSPGTGLWRETQYF.